These T cell receptor beta chains were read from a single sample in a study of blood T cells in healthy people across ages. One entry per CDR3 protein results from TCRdb running MiXCR on the 5' RACE reads. The sample lists roughly 500,000 distinct CDR3 sequences; approximately 30% were seen once. The sample consisted of blood. These receptors were obtained from a woman in her sixties or seventies in good health. CDR3s include the opening cysteine and the closing phenylalanine or tryptophan. A D gene is named only where the DNA matches it firmly. Expanded clones are given a class, and other clones once, few, many or no size at all.

J gene: TRBJ2-3
V gene: TRBV29-1
D gene: TRBD1
clone size: -
CDR3 DNA: TGCAGCGTTGATCTGGACAGGCGCACAGATACGCAGTATTTT
CDR3 protein: CSVDLDRRTDTQYF

J gene: TRBJ2-3
V gene: TRBV7-9
D gene: -
clone size: -
CDR3 DNA: TGTGCCAGCAGCTCCCTCATGGGTACGCAGTATTTT
CDR3 protein: CASSSLMGTQYF

J gene: TRBJ1-2
V gene: TRBV20-1
D gene: -
clone size: -
CDR3 DNA: TGCAGTGCTGGGGTGGGGCTCGTAGGGGCTGGCTACACCTTC
CDR3 protein: CSAGVGLVGAGYTF

J gene: TRBJ2-1
V gene: TRBV7-2
D gene: TRBD2
clone size: few
CDR3 DNA: TGTGCCAGCAGCTTAGCGGGACTAGCGGCCTACAATGAGCAGTTCTTC
CDR3 protein: CASSLAGLAAYNEQFF

J gene: TRBJ1-2
V gene: TRBV11-1
D gene: TRBD1
clone size: -
CDR3 DNA: TGTGCCAGCAGCTTCCGACAGGGAATTGGCTACACCTTC
CDR3 protein: CASSFRQGIGYTF

J gene: TRBJ1-5
V gene: TRBV12-3/TRBV12-4
D gene: -
clone size: -
CDR3 DNA: TGTGCCAGCAGTTTCTGGAAGGGATTAAATCAGCCCCAGCATTTT
CDR3 protein: CASSFWKGLNQPQHF

J gene: TRBJ1-1
V gene: TRBV12-3/TRBV12-4
D gene: TRBD1
clone size: -
CDR3 DNA: TGTGCCAGCAGTCCCGGACAGGGGGCGTATGCTTTCTTT
CDR3 protein: CASSPGQGAYAFF

J gene: TRBJ1-1
V gene: TRBV29-1
D gene: -
clone size: few
CDR3 DNA: TGCAGCGCCCGGGACACCCTCGAAGCTTTCTTT
CDR3 protein: CSARDTLEAFF

J gene: TRBJ2-7
V gene: TRBV20-1
D gene: TRBD1
clone size: few
CDR3 DNA: TGCAGTGCTACCCCATCGGACAGGGGCTCCTACGAGCAGTACTTC
CDR3 protein: CSATPSDRGSYEQYF

J gene: TRBJ2-1
V gene: TRBV15
D gene: -
clone size: few
CDR3 DNA: TGTGCCACCAGCGAGACGGGTGGCGTCAATGAGCAGTTCTTC
CDR3 protein: CATSETGGVNEQFF

J gene: TRBJ1-1
V gene: TRBV12-3/TRBV12-4
D gene: TRBD1
clone size: once
CDR3 DNA: TGTGCCAGCGCCACCGGGACAGGGGGCGGGAACACTGAAGCTTTCTTT
CDR3 protein: CASATGTGGGNTEAFF

J gene: TRBJ2-7
V gene: TRBV11-2
D gene: TRBD1
clone size: few
CDR3 DNA: TGTGCCAGCAGCTTGGACAGGGGGGCCTACGAGCAGTACTTC
CDR3 protein: CASSLDRGAYEQYF

J gene: TRBJ1-1
V gene: TRBV7-9
D gene: -
clone size: few
CDR3 DNA: TGTGCCAGCAGCTTAAGTAGTAAGGCGGTGGGAGCTTTCTTT
CDR3 protein: CASSLSSKAVGAFF

J gene: TRBJ2-6
V gene: TRBV5-1
D gene: -
clone size: -
CDR3 DNA: TGCGCCAGCAGCTTGATTGGGACCGCCTTCTCTGGGGCCAACGTCCTGACTTTC
CDR3 protein: CASSLIGTAFSGANVLTF

J gene: TRBJ2-1
V gene: TRBV7-7
D gene: -
clone size: -
CDR3 DNA: TGTGCTAGCAGCTTCGTGGGTGCGAGCAATGAGCAGTTCTTC
CDR3 protein: CASSFVGASNEQFF

J gene: TRBJ2-5
V gene: TRBV7-9
D gene: -
clone size: few
CDR3 DNA: TGTGCCAGCAGCTTTGGTCGGCACCAAGGGGGAGAGACCCAGTACTTC
CDR3 protein: CASSFGRHQGGETQYF

J gene: TRBJ2-7
V gene: TRBV27
D gene: TRBD1
clone size: -
CDR3 DNA: TGTGCCAGCAGTTTTAGGGGGCGCGAGCGGTACTTC
CDR3 protein: CASSFRGRERYF